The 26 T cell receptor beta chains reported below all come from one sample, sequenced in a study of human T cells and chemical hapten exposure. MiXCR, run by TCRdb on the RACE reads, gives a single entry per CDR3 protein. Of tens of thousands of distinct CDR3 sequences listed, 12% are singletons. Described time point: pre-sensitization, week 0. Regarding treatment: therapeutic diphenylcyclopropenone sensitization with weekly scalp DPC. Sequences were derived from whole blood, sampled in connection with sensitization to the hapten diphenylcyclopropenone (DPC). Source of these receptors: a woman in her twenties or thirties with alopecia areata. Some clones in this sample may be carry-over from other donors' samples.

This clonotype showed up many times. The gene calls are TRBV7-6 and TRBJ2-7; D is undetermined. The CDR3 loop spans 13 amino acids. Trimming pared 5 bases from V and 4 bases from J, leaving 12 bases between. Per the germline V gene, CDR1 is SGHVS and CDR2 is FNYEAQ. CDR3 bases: TGTGCCAGCAGCCCCTCGGATGGGTACGAGCAGTACTTC. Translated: CASSPSDGYEQYF.

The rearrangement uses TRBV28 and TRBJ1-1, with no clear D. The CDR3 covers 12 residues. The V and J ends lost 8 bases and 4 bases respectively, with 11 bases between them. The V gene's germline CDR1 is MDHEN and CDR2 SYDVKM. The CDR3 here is CASEDPTTEAFF. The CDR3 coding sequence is TGTGCCAGCGAGGACCCAACCACTGAAGCTTTCTTT.

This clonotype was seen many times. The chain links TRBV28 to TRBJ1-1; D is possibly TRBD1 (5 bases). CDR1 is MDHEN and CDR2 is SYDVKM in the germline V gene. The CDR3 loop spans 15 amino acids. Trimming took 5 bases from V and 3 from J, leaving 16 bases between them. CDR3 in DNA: TGTGCCAGCAGTCCAAGCCCGGAGGGGCACACTGAAGCTTTCTTT. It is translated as CASSPSPEGHTEAFF.

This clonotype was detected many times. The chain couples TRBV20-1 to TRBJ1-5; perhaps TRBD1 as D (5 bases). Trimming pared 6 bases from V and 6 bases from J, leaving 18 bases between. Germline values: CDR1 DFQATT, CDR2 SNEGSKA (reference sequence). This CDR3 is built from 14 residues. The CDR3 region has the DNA TGCAGTGCCCGGGGGTGGGATCCCACTCAGCCCCAGCATTTT. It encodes CSARGWDPTQPQHF.

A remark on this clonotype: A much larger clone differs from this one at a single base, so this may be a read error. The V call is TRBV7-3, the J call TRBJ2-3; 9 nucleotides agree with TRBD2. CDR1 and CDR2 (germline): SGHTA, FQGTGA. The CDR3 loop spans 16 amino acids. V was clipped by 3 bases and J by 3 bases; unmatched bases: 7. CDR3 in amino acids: CASSFSGLAKTDTQYF. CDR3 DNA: TGTGCCAGCAGCTTCTCAGGACTAGCGAAAACAGATACGCAGTATTTT. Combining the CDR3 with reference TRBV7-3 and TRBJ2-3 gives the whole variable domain GAGVSQTPSNKVTEKGKYVELRCDPISGHTALYWYRQSLGQGPEFLIYFQGTGAADDSGLPNDRFFAVRPEGSVSTLKIQRTERGDSAVYLCASSFSGLAKTDTQYFGPGTRLTVL.

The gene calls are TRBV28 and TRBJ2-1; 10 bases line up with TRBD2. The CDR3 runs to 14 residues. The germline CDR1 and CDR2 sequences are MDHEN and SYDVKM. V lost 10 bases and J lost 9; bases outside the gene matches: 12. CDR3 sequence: CATMTSGPIGEQFF. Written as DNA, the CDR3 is TGTGCCACCATGACTAGCGGGCCTATCGGTGAGCAGTTCTTC. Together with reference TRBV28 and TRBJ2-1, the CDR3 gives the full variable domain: DVKVTQSSRYLVKRTGEKVFLECVQDMDHENMFWYRQDPGLGLRLIYFSYDVKMKEKGDIPEGYSVSREKKERFSLILESASTNQTSMYLCATMTSGPIGEQFFGPGTRLTVL.

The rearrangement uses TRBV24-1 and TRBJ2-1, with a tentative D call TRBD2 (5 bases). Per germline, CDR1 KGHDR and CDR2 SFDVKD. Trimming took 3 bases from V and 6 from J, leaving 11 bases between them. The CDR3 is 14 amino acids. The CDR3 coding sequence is TGTGCCACCAGTGATAGTGTTGGAGGCAATGAGCAGTTCTTC. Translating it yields CATSDSVGGNEQFF.

CDR3 DNA sequence: TGTGCCAGCAGTTTATTGCGGGGGCGAGATACGCAGTATTTT. Translated: CASSLLRGRDTQYF. The J gene is TRBJ2-3, the V gene TRBV27, with D perhaps TRBD2 (7 bases). Per the germline V gene, CDR1 is MNHEY and CDR2 is SMNVEV (reference sequence). V dropped 1 base and J dropped 5 bases, with 10 bases sitting between them. The CDR3 loop spans 14 amino acids.

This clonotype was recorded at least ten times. The CDR3 loop reads CASSLDGTSEYEQYF. The CDR3 coding sequence is TGCGCCAGCAGCTTGGACGGGACTAGCGAGTACGAGCAGTACTTC. This sequence joins TRBV5-1 and TRBJ2-7, with 10 bases lining up with TRBD2. Germline lookup yields CDR1 SGHRS and CDR2 YFSETQ. V was clipped by 0 bases and J by 4 bases; unmatched bases: 4. CDR3 length: 15 amino acids.

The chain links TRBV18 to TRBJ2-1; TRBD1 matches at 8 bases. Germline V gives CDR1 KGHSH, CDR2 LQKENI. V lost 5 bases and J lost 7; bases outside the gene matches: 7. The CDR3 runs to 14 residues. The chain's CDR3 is CASSSSTGGNEQFF. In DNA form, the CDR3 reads TGTGCCAGCTCAAGTTCCACAGGGGGTAATGAGCAGTTCTTC.

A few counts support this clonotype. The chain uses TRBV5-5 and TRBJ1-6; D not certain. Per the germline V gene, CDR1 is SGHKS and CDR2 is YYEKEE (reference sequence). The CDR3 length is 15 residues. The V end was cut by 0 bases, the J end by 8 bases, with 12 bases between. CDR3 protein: CASSLAPMKDSPLHF. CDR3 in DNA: TGTGCCAGCAGCTTGGCCCCCATGAAGGATTCACCCCTCCACTTT.

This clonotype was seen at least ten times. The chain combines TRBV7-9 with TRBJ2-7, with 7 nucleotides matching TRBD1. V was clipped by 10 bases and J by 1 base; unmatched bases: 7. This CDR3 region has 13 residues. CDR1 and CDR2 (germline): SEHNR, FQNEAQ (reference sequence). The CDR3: CATAPGQSYEQYF. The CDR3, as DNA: TGTGCCACCGCCCCGGGACAGTCCTACGAGCAGTACTTC.

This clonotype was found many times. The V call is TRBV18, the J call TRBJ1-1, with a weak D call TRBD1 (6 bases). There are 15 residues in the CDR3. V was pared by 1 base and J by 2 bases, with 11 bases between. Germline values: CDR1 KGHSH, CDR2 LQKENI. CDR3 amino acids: CASSPQGGANTEAFF. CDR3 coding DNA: TGTGCCAGCTCACCACAAGGGGGTGCAAACACTGAAGCTTTCTTT.

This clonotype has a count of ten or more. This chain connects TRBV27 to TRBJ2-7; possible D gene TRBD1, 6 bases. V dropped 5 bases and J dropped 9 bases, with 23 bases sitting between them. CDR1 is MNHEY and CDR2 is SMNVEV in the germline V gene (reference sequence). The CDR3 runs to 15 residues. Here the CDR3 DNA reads TGTGCCAGCAGTAAACAGGGTATTCCTCGGGAAGGGCAGTACTTC. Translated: CASSKQGIPREGQYF.

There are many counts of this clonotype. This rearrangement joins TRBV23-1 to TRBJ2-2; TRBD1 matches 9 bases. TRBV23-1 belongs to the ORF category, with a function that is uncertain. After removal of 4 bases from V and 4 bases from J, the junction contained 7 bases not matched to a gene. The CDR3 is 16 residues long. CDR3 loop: CASSRSGQGCTGELFF. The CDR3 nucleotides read TGCGCCAGCAGTCGTTCGGGACAGGGCTGCACCGGGGAGCTGTTTTTT.

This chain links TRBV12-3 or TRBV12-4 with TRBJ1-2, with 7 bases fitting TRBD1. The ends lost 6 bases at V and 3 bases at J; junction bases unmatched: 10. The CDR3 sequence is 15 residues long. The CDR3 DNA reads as TGTGCCAGCAGATCGACAGGGCTTAGGGACTATGGCTACACCTTC. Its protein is CASRSTGLRDYGYTF.

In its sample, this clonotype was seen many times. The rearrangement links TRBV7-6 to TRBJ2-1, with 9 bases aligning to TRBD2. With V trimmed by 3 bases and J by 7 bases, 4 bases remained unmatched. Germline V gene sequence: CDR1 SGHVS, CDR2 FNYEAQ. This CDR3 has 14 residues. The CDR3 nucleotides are TGTGCCAGCAGCTTCGGGCTAGCGGGAAATGAGCAGTTCTTC. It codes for CASSFGLAGNEQFF.

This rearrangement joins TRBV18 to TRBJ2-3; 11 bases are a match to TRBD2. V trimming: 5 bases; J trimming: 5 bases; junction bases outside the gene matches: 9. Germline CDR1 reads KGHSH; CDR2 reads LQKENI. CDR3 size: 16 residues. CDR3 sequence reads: CASSTEGLAVLDTQYF. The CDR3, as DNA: TGTGCCAGCTCAACAGAGGGACTAGCGGTTTTAGATACGCAGTATTTT.

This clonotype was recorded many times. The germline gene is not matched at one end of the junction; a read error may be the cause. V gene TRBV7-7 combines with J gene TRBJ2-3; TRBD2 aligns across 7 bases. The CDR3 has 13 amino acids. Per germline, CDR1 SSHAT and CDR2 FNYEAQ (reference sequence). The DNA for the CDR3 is TGTGCTAGCAGCTTAGCGGGCCCAGATACGCAGTATTTT. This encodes CASSLAGPDTQYF.

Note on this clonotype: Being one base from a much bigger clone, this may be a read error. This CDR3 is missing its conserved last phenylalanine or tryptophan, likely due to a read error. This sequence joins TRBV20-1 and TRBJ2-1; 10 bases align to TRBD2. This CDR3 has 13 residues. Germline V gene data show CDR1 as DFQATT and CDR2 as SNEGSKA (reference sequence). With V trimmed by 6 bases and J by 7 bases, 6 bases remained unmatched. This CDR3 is CSASWGLANEQFL. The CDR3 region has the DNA TGCAGTGCCTCATGGGGACTAGCGAATGAGCAGTTCCTC.

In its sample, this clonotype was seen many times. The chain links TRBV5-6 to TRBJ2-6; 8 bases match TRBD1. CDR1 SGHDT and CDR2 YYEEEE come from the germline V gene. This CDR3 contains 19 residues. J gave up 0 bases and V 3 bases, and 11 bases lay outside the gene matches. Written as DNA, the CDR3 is TGTGCCAGCAGCTCCCTATATGGACAGGGTACCTCTGGGGCCAACGTCCTGACTTTC. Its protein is CASSSLYGQGTSGANVLTF.

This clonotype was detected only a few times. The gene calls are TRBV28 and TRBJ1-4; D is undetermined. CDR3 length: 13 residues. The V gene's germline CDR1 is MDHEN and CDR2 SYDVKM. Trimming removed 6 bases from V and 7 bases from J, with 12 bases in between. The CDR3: CASRRPSSEKLFF. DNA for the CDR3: TGTGCCAGCAGGAGACCGAGTAGTGAAAAACTGTTTTTT.

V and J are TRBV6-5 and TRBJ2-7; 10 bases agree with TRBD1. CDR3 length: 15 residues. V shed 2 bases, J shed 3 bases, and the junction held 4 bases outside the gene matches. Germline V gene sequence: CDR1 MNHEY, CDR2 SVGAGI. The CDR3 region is CASSYRTGGIYEQYF. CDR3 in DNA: TGTGCCAGCAGTTACAGGACAGGGGGTATCTACGAGCAGTACTTC.

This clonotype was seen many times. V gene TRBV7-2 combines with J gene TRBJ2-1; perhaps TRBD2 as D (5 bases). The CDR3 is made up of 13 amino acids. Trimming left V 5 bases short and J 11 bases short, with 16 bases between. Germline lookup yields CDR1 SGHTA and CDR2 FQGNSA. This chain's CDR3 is CASSPPPLGKQFF. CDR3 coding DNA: TGTGCCAGCAGCCCTCCCCCGCTCGGGAAGCAGTTCTTC.

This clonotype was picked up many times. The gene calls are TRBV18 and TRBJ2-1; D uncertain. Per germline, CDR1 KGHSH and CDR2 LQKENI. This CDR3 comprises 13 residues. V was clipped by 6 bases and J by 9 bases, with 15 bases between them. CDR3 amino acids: CASSADPSGEQFF. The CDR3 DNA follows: TGTGCCAGCTCGGCAGACCCCTCCGGTGAGCAGTTCTTC.

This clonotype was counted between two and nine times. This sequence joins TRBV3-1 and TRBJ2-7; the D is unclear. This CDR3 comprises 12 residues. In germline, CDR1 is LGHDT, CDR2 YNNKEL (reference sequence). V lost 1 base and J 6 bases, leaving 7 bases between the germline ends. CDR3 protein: CASSQVESEQYF. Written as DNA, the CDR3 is TGTGCCAGCAGCCAAGTAGAAAGCGAGCAGTACTTC.